The present entry profiles one TCR beta chain with its context. Amplification of TCR beta CDR3 regions used RNA as the template. The HTBI set primed first-round TCR CDR3 RT-PCR. TCRdb ran MiXCR on the multiplex PCR reads and lists one entry per CDR3 protein. The sample contains roughly 570,000 distinct CDR3 sequences, 46% of which appear only once. When ophthalmopathy did not progress within 18 months, Graves' hyperthyroidism was considered stable. Patients were aged 18 to 65, had disease duration under 2 months, and had newly diagnosed hyperthyroidism. Those patients with uncontrolled infection, other autoimmune disease, pregnancy or lactation were excluded. This entry belongs to a study of T cells in Graves' hyperthyroidism and ophthalmopathy. CDR1 ENHRY and CDR2 SYGVKD come from the germline V gene. Trimming at V came to 4 bases and at J to 5 bases, leaving 8 bases not matched to a gene. This CDR3 comprises 15 residues.

This TCR derives from a young woman with Graves' hyperthyroidism. The chain links TRBV10-3 to TRBJ1-2; 9 bases fit TRBD1. Sequencing was performed on peripheral blood or thyroid tissue (not recorded which). Written as DNA, the CDR3 is TGTGCCATCAGTGGACAGGGACAGGGCATGTATGGCTACACCTTC. Residues: CAISGQGQGMYGYTF.